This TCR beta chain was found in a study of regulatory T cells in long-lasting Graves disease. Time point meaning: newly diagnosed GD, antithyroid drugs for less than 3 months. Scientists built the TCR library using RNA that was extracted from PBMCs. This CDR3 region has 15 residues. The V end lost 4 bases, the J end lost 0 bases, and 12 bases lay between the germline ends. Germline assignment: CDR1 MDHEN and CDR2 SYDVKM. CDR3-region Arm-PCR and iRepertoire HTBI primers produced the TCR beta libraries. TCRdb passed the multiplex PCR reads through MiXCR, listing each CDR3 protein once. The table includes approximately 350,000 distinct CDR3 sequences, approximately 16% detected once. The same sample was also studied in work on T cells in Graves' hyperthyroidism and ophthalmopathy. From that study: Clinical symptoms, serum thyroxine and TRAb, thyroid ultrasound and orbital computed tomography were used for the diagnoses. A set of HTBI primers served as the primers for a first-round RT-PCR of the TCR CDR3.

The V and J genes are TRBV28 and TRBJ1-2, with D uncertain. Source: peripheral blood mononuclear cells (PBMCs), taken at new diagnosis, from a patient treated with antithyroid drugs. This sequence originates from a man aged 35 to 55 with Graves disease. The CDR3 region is CASSSYWSTNYGYTF. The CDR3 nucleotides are TGTGCCAGCAGTTCTTATTGGTCGACTAACTATGGCTACACCTTC.